The 27 T cell receptor beta chains below all came from one sample that was sequenced in a study of OX40 agonist ivuxolimab in advanced cancers. Sequencing was performed with immunoSEQ multiplex PCR; in TCRdb, only in-frame clones are kept and a portion is missing. The repertoire holds under 40,000 clones, with approximately 80% as singletons. Sequencing was performed on CD4+ or CD8+ T cells sorted from blood, taken in a trial of the OX40 agonist ivuxolimab. These receptors came from an adult with an advanced solid tumor such as melanoma, head and neck, liver or kidney cancer.

The chain combines TRBV7-2 with TRBJ1-5; 8 nucleotides line up with TRBD1. The CDR3 consists of 15 residues. The germline V gene encodes CDR1 SGHTA and CDR2 FQGNSA. V shed 5 bases, J shed 6 bases, and the junction held 9 bases outside the gene matches. The CDR3 nucleotides read TGTGCCAGCAGCCCCGGACAGGGAGGTAGTCAGCCCCAGCATTTT. Protein product: CASSPGQGGSQPQHF.

This chain uses TRBV5-4 with TRBJ2-5; D gene uncertain. The germline CDR1 and CDR2 sequences are SGHNT and YYREEE (reference sequence). V lost 4 bases to trimming and J lost 5 bases, with 21 bases between them. There are 16 residues in the CDR3. The CDR3 is CASSPKNPQKGETQYF. In DNA, the CDR3 is TGTGCCAGCAGCCCAAAAAATCCCCAAAAAGGGGAGACCCAGTACTTC.

The DNA for the CDR3 is TGTGCCAGTAGGGGAGACAGACTAAATGGCTACACCTTC. This sequence encodes CASRGDRLNGYTF. This sequence joins TRBV19 and TRBJ1-2; a weak D match, TRBD1 (5 bases). Germline V gene sequence: CDR1 LNHDA, CDR2 SQIVND (reference sequence). V lost 6 bases to trimming and J lost 6 bases, with 14 bases between them. The CDR3 totals 13 residues.

This clone was counted once. The chain's CDR3 is CASSPLGGETQYF. CDR3 coding DNA: TGTGCCAGCAGCCCTCTGGGCGGGGAGACCCAGTACTTC. The chain employs TRBV5-6 and TRBJ2-5, with TRBD2 as a possible D gene (5 bases). The length of the CDR3 is 13 residues. The germline V and J ends were trimmed by 4 bases and 5 bases, with 12 bases remaining between them. The V gene's germline CDR1 is SGHDT and CDR2 YYEEEE.

The V call is TRBV6-5, the J call TRBJ2-3; no reliable D call. Germline CDR1 and CDR2: MNHEY and SVGAGI. The CDR3 has 15 amino acids. Trimming stripped 5 bases from V and 0 bases from J, with 12 bases between. The chain's CDR3 is CASSARRPSTDTQYF. The CDR3 nucleotides are TGTGCCAGCAGTGCGCGTAGACCCAGCACAGATACGCAGTATTTT.

Worth noting for this clone: The same CDR3 is also encoded by other DNA sequences in this sample. The chain couples TRBV4-2 to TRBJ2-5; maybe TRBD1 (6 bases). Germline V CDR1 and CDR2: LGHNA, YNFKEQ. CDR3 length: 14 residues. V gave up 1 base and J gave up 5 bases, with 11 bases separating them. The CDR3 loop is CASSQGWGQETQYF. DNA for the CDR3: TGTGCCAGCAGCCAAGGTTGGGGGCAGGAGACCCAGTACTTC.

This rearrangement joins TRBV6-1 to TRBJ2-3; 11 nucleotides align to TRBD2. There are 14 residues in the CDR3. Germline CDR1 reads MNHNS; CDR2 reads SASEGT. CDR3 nucleotide sequence: TGTGCACGAGGTAGCGGGAGGGGCTCAGATACGCAGTATTTT. Translated: CARGSGRGSDTQYF.

The V call is TRBV5-4, the J call TRBJ2-1; D is uncertain. Per germline, CDR1 SGHNT and CDR2 YYREEE (reference sequence). This CDR3 is 13 amino acids long. Trimming left V 6 bases short and J 5 bases short, with 12 bases between. The CDR3 DNA reads TGTGCCAGCAACAAGGTTCCCCACAATGAGCAGTTCTTC. This codes for CASNKVPHNEQFF.

This chain links TRBV2 with TRBJ2-1, with 7 bases aligning to TRBD1. Germline CDR1 and CDR2: SNHLY and FYNNEI. The trim removed 5 bases at V and 11 bases at J, leaving 18 bases unmatched. This CDR3 contains 16 residues. The CDR3 loop is CASSSAQGKLLSQQFF. Here the CDR3 DNA reads TGTGCCAGCAGTTCCGCACAGGGGAAGTTACTAAGTCAGCAGTTCTTC.

The V call is TRBV5-4, the J call TRBJ2-1; TRBD2 agrees at 15 bases. CDR1 and CDR2 (germline): SGHNT, YYREEE (reference sequence). J lost 10 bases, V lost 4 bases, and 6 bases had no gene match. The CDR3 loop spans 15 amino acids. Here the CDR3 reads CASSVGLAGGGEQFF. In DNA, the CDR3 is TGTGCCAGCAGCGTGGGACTAGCGGGGGGAGGCGAGCAGTTCTTC.

V and J are TRBV5-1 and TRBJ2-7; 13 nucleotides align to TRBD2. Germline V lookup: CDR1 SGHRS, CDR2 YFSETQ. V dropped 3 bases and J dropped 4; count of bases not matched to a gene: 7. CDR3 length: 16 residues. In DNA, the CDR3 is TGCGCCAGCAGCTGGGGACTAGCGGGGTCTCGATACGAGCAGTACTTC. Translation gives CASSWGLAGSRYEQYF.

The chain recombines TRBV6-5 with TRBJ2-7; D gene ambiguous. Germline V gives CDR1 MNHEY, CDR2 SVGAGI. The CDR3 sequence is 14 residues long. V lost 5 bases to trimming and J lost 12 bases, with 23 bases between them. The CDR3 protein is CASSEQGTLSPWYF. The CDR3, as DNA: TGTGCCAGCAGTGAACAAGGAACTCTTAGCCCCTGGTACTTC.

The chain is built from TRBV9 and TRBJ2-2; 11 nucleotides agree with TRBD2. The J segment lost 4 bases and the V segment lost 2 bases, leaving 1 base of the junction unmatched. The CDR3 extends over 15 amino acids. Germline V CDR1 and CDR2: SGDLS, YYNGEE. DNA of the CDR3: TGTGCCAGCAGCGTCCTAGCGGGGGGCACCGGGGAGCTGTTTTTT. This sequence encodes CASSVLAGGTGELFF.

This chain connects TRBV30 to TRBJ2-6; no definite D call. The CDR3 runs 13 residues. Germline V gene lookup returns CDR1 GTSNPN and CDR2 SVGIG (reference sequence). V was trimmed by 3 bases and J by 9 bases, leaving 12 bases between them. The CDR3, as DNA: TGTGCCTGGAGGAAGGTCAGGCTCAACGTCCTGACTTTC. It is translated as CAWRKVRLNVLTF.

The chain couples TRBV28 to TRBJ2-7, with TRBD2 as a possible D gene (5 bases). Germline loops: CDR1 MDHEN, CDR2 SYDVKM. The CDR3 length is 15 residues. V shed 7 bases and J shed 0 bases, with 16 bases lying between them. CDR3 in DNA: TGTGCCAGCAAATCTCGGAGGACTTTCTCCTACGAGCAGTACTTC. Translation: CASKSRRTFSYEQYF.

The gene calls are TRBV6-1 and TRBJ2-7; D is perhaps TRBD2 (6 bases). The germline CDR1 and CDR2 sequences are MNHNS and SASEGT. Trimming removed 11 bases from V and 7 bases from J, with 18 bases in between. The CDR3 totals 12 residues. CDR3: CAGGYDPTEQYF. The CDR3 DNA is TGTGCCGGGGGGTATGACCCTACGGAGCAGTACTTC.

This sequence joins TRBV18 and TRBJ1-2; 8 bases fit TRBD1. Germline CDR1 KGHSH, CDR2 LQKENI. The CDR3 is 18 residues long. The junction had 18 bases not matched to a gene; V was cut back by 1 base and J by 8 bases. The CDR3 nucleotides are TGTGCCAGCTCACCACAACCCTACCCCGGACAGGGAGAGGGCGGCTACACCTTC. Its translation is CASSPQPYPGQGEGGYTF.

The J gene is TRBJ2-5, the V gene TRBV5-1; D gene unclear. The CDR3 is 13 amino acids. Germline lookup yields CDR1 SGHRS and CDR2 YFSETQ. Trimming left V 4 bases short and J 1 base short, with 8 bases between. The CDR3 bases are TGCGCCAGCAGCATACCGGCCCAAGAGACCCAGTACTTC. Its protein product is CASSIPAQETQYF.

The chain combines TRBV6-5 with TRBJ2-1; D unresolved. This CDR3 is 16 amino acids long. CDR1 and CDR2 (germline): MNHEY, SVGAGI. The germline V and J ends were trimmed by 2 bases and 7 bases, with 18 bases remaining between them. The DNA of the CDR3 is TGTGCCAGCAGTTACAGGCGGACCCCGCCGAGGAATGAGCAGTTCTTC. As protein: CASSYRRTPPRNEQFF.

The gene calls are TRBV5-6 and TRBJ1-2; D perhaps matches TRBD1 (6 bases). V was clipped by 4 bases and J by 6 bases, with 16 bases between them. The CDR3 spans 14 residues. In germline, CDR1 is SGHDT, CDR2 YYEEEE. This CDR3 is CASSPPRRGDGYTF. The DNA of the CDR3 is TGTGCCAGCAGCCCCCCCCGGAGGGGGGATGGCTACACCTTC.

V gene TRBV6-5 combines with J gene TRBJ2-1; 9 bases line up with TRBD2. Germline CDR1 and CDR2: MNHEY and SVGAGI. V was clipped by 0 bases and J by 13 bases; unmatched bases: 4. There are 13 residues in the CDR3. The DNA for the CDR3 is TGTGCCAGCAGTTACTCGCTAGCGGGAAGTCAGTTCTTC. Encoded protein: CASSYSLAGSQFF.

This clone was recorded only once. This chain links TRBV11-2 with TRBJ2-2; perhaps TRBD1 as D (6 bases). This CDR3 is 17 amino acids long. Germline CDR1 and CDR2: SGHAT and FQNNGV. V was trimmed by 5 bases and J by 1 base, leaving 17 bases between them. CDR3 DNA sequence: TGTGCCAGCAGCGCTATTAGGACAGTGAGGAACACCGGGGAGCTGTTTTTT. It specifies CASSAIRTVRNTGELFF.

The chain employs TRBV5-1 and TRBJ2-5, with 9 bases aligning to TRBD1. This CDR3 is 15 amino acids long. V shed 4 bases and J 5 bases; nucleotides not matched to a gene: 9. Germline assignment: CDR1 SGHRS and CDR2 YFSETQ. The CDR3 DNA sequence: TGCGCCAGCAGCCCCCTAGGACAGGGGAGGGAGACCCAGTACTTC. Its translation is CASSPLGQGRETQYF.

The DNA for the CDR3 is TGTGCCAGCAGCTTATTGGGGGGGTGGGCAGATACGCAGTATTTT. As protein: CASSLLGGWADTQYF. This chain uses TRBV7-8 with TRBJ2-3; 7 bases fit TRBD2. This CDR3 is built from 15 residues. CDR1 and CDR2 (germline): SGHVS, FQNEAQ. V shed 2 bases and J 4 bases; nucleotides not matched to a gene: 6.

This clone was recorded only once. The chain employs TRBV11-2 and TRBJ2-5; 7 nucleotides align to TRBD1. This CDR3 contains 13 residues. Germline CDR1 is SGHAT and CDR2 is FQNNGV. The ends lost 5 bases at V and 3 bases at J; junction bases unmatched: 3. CDR3 sequence: CASSRDREETQYF. Written as DNA, the CDR3 is TGTGCCAGCAGCCGTGACAGGGAAGAGACCCAGTACTTC.

The chain combines TRBV25-1 with TRBJ1-6; D not resolved. The CDR3 extends over 15 amino acids. Looked up from germline, CDR1 is MGHDK and CDR2 is SYGVNS. V lost 0 bases, J lost 9 bases, and 12 bases lay in between. The chain's CDR3 is CASSEYYRSGSPLHF. Written as DNA, the CDR3 is TGTGCCAGCAGTGAATACTACAGAAGTGGTTCACCCCTCCACTTT.

This chain connects TRBV6-5 to TRBJ2-4, with 11 bases aligning to TRBD2. Germline CDR1 reads MNHEY; CDR2 reads SVGAGI. The CDR3 is made up of 15 amino acids. V dropped 5 bases and J dropped 7; count of bases not matched to a gene: 7. In DNA, the CDR3 is TGTGCCAGCAGTCCATCGACTAGCGGGAAGAACATTCAGTACTTC. Translated, it gives CASSPSTSGKNIQYF.